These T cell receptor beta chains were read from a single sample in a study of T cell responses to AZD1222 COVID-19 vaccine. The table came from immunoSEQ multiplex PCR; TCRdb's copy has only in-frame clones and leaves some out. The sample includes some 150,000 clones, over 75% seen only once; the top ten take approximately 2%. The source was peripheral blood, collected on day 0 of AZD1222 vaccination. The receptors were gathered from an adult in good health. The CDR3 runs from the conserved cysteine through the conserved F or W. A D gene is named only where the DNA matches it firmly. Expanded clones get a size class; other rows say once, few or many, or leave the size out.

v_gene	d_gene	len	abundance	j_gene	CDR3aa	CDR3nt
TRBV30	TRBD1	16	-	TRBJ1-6	CAWSSQGYSYNSPLHF	TGTGCCTGGAGTTCACAGGGGTACTCCTATAATTCACCCCTCCACTTT
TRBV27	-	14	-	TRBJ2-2	CASSIGQYTGELFF	TGTGCCAGCAGTATAGGACAGTACACCGGGGAGCTGTTTTTT
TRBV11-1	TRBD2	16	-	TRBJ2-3	CASSLGTSVSTDTQYF	TGTGCCAGCAGCTTAGGGACTAGCGTAAGCACAGATACGCAGTATTTT
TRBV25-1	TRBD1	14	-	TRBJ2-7	CASSAGQGLYEQYF	TGTGCCAGCAGTGCCGGACAGGGGCTCTACGAGCAGTACTTC
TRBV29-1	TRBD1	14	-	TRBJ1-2	CSVVGDRANYGYTF	TGCAGCGTGGTTGGTGACAGGGCCAACTATGGCTACACCTTC
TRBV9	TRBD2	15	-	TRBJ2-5	CASSPAGGPGETQYF	TGTGCCAGCAGCCCCGCGGGAGGGCCAGGGGAGACCCAGTACTTC
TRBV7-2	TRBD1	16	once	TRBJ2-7	CASSYRTGFFLDEQYF	TGTGCCAGCAGCTACAGGACAGGGTTTTTTTTGGACGAGCAGTACTTC
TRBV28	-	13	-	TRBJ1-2	CASLGDINYGYTF	TGTGCCAGTCTAGGGGACATCAACTATGGCTACACCTTC
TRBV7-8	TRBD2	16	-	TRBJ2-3	CASSHDTSGNTDTQYF	TGTGCCAGCAGTCACGACACTAGCGGGAACACAGATACGCAGTATTTT
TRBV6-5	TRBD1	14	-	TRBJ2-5	CASSGQGVGETQYF	TGTGCCAGCAGCGGACAGGGGGTGGGGGAGACCCAGTACTTC
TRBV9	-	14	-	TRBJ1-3	CASSVVPSGNTIYF	TGTGCCAGCAGCGTAGTGCCCTCTGGAAACACCATATATTTT
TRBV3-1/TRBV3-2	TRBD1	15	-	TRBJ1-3	CASSLGTVSGNTIYF	TGTGCCAGCAGCCTCGGGACAGTCTCTGGAAACACCATATATTTT
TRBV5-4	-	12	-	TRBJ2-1	CAYQGPYNEQFF	TGTGCCTACCAGGGGCCCTACAATGAGCAGTTCTTC
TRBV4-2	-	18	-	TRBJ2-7	CASSQERVNLMTGLEQYF	TGTGCCAGCAGCCAAGAAAGAGTTAATCTAATGACTGGTCTCGAGCAGTACTTC
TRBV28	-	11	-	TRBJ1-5	CASSDNQPQHF	TGTGCCAGCAGTGACAATCAGCCCCAGCATTTT
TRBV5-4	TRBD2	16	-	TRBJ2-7	CASSRFGLAGAHEQYF	TGTGCCAGCAGCCGATTCGGACTAGCGGGAGCCCACGAGCAGTACTTC
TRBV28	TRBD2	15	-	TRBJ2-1	CASSLLPSGRPEQFF	TGTGCCAGCAGTTTACTTCCTAGCGGGAGACCTGAGCAGTTCTTC
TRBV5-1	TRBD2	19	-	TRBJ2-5	CASSFSGSPLSGRGKTQYF	TGCGCCAGCAGCTTTAGTGGGAGTCCTCTAAGCGGGAGGGGAAAGACCCAGTACTTC
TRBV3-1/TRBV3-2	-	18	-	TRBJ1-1	CASSRFLESRTVNTEAFF	TGTGCCAGCAGCCGATTTTTAGAGAGTCGCACCGTGAACACTGAAGCTTTCTTT
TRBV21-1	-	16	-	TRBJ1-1	CASSTRSNGGCTEAFF	TGTGCCAGCAGCACAAGAAGTAATGGGGGATGCACTGAAGCTTTCTTT
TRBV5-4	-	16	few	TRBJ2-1	CASSFLGDSGLGEQFF	TGTGCCAGCAGCTTTTTAGGGGACTCCGGATTAGGTGAGCAGTTCTTC
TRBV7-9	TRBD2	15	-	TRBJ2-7	CASSLSLTSVYEQYF	TGTGCCAGCAGCTTATCACTGACTAGCGTCTACGAGCAGTACTTC
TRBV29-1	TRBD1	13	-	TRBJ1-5	CSVRDRANQPQHF	TGCAGCGTCCGGGACAGGGCCAATCAGCCCCAGCATTTT
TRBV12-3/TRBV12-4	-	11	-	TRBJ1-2	CASSGTYGYTF	TGTGCCAGCAGTGGGACCTATGGCTACACCTTC
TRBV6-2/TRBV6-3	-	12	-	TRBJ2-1	CASSSAYNEQFF	TGTGCCAGCAGTAGCGCCTACAATGAGCAGTTCTTC
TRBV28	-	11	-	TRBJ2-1	CASSSYNEQFF	TGTGCCAGCAGTTCTTACAATGAGCAGTTCTTC
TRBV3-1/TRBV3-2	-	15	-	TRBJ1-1	CASSQDGGRAGEAFF	TGTGCCAGCAGCCAAGATGGTGGCAGGGCTGGTGAAGCTTTCTTT
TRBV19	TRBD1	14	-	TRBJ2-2	CASSITGDTGELFF	TGTGCCAGTAGTATTACAGGGGACACCGGGGAGCTGTTTTTT
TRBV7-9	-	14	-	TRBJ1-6	CASSPRGYNSPLHF	TGTGCCAGCAGCCCACGAGGATATAATTCACCCCTCCACTTT
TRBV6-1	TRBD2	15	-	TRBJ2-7	CASSEGTSGSHEQYF	TGTGCCAGCAGTGAAGGGACTAGCGGGAGTCACGAGCAGTACTTC